One and the same sample provided the 20 T cell receptor beta chains below, sequenced in a study of graft-versus-host responses after intestinal transplantation. Antigens of these TCRs are unknown. The table came from immunoSEQ multiplex PCR; TCRdb's copy has only in-frame clones and leaves some out. Among some 100,000 clones listed, over 85% were seen once. The material was unstimulated CD8+ T cells sorted from spleen or lymph node cells, obtained before transplant. The receptors shown here come from a human donor who was the organ donor for an intestinal transplant.

This sequence joins TRBV13 and TRBJ1-2; D is uncertain. Per germline, CDR1 PRHDT and CDR2 FYEKMQ (reference sequence). The CDR3 length is 16 residues. With 6 bases removed from V and 3 bases from J, the gap between germline ends came to 20 bases. The CDR3 sequence is CASRYLPARVDYGYTF. The CDR3, as DNA: TGTGCCAGCAGATATCTCCCGGCTCGGGTGGACTATGGCTACACCTTC. The full variable domain, completed using reference TRBV13 and TRBJ1-2, is AAGVIQSPRHLIKEKRETATLKCYPIPRHDTVYWYQQGPGQDPQFLISFYEKMQSDKGSIPDRFSAQQFSDYHSELNMSSLELGDSALYFCASRYLPARVDYGYTFGSGTRLTVV.

This clone was detected once. The CDR3 here is CASSQDRRRSSGGWNTGELFF. The CDR3 DNA follows: TGTGCCAGCAGCCAAGATCGGCGTCGGAGTAGCGGGGGGTGGAACACCGGGGAGCTGTTTTTT. The chain combines TRBV4-2 with TRBJ2-2; 10 bases match TRBD2. CDR1 LGHNA and CDR2 YNFKEQ come from the germline V gene. The V gene end was trimmed by 0 bases and the J gene end by 1 base; junction bases not matched to a gene: 14. CDR3 length: 21 amino acids.

This chain joins TRBV5-5 and TRBJ2-5; D is ambiguous. Germline CDR1 and CDR2: SGHKS and YYEKEE (reference sequence). Trimming removed 4 bases from V and 0 bases from J, with 10 bases in between. The CDR3 is 14 amino acids. In DNA form, the CDR3 reads TGTGCCAGCAGCCAAGAACTGTACCAAGAGACCCAGTACTTC. It yields the protein CASSQELYQETQYF.

This chain uses TRBV28 with TRBJ2-1, with 12 positions matching TRBD1. The CDR3 runs 13 residues. The junction had 4 bases not matched to a gene; V was cut back by 10 bases and J by 6 bases. CDR1 is MDHEN, CDR2 SYDVKM, per germline. DNA of the CDR3: TGTGCCATCGGGACAGGGGGCTCCAATGAGCAGTTCTTC. Translation gives CAIGTGGSNEQFF.

The chain employs TRBV4-1 and TRBJ2-7, with 11 bases identical to TRBD1. This CDR3 comprises 16 residues. Germline CDR1 is MGHRA and CDR2 is YSYEKL. The V and J ends lost 2 bases and 0 bases, in that order; junction bases with no gene match: 3. As DNA, the CDR3 is TGCGCCAGCAGCCAATCCGGGACAGGGGGCTCCTACGAGCAGTACTTC. This gives the protein CASSQSGTGGSYEQYF.

CDR3 in DNA: TGTGCCAGCAGCTCCTTACCACCCTGGACAGGGGGCGGCTACACCTTC. This encodes CASSSLPPWTGGGYTF. The chain is built from TRBV7-9 and TRBJ1-2; 11 nucleotides agree with TRBD1. With 4 bases clipped from V and 8 bases from J, the junction kept 12 bases outside the gene matches. CDR3 size: 16 residues. In germline, CDR1 is SEHNR, CDR2 FQNEAQ (reference sequence). The full variable domain, with the rest looked up from reference TRBV7-9 and TRBJ1-2, is DTGVSQNPRHKITKRGQNVTFRCDPISEHNRLYWYRQTLGQGPEFLTYFQNEAQLEKSRLLSDRFSAERPKGSFSTLEIQRTEQGDSAMYLCASSSLPPWTGGGYTFGSGTRLTVV.

V gene TRBV27 combines with J gene TRBJ2-1; 14 bases match TRBD2. The V gene's germline CDR1 is MNHEY and CDR2 SMNVEV (reference sequence). This CDR3 contains 18 residues. J gave up 1 base and V 9 bases, and 11 bases lay outside the gene matches. The DNA of the CDR3 is TGTGCCAGTGCCGAAAGGGGACTAGCGGGGGTTTCCTACAATGAGCAGTTCTTC. The encoded protein is CASAERGLAGVSYNEQFF.

The chain is built from TRBV6-1 and TRBJ2-7; 11 nucleotides match TRBD1. J was trimmed by 6 bases and V by 3 bases; bases with no gene match: 4. The CDR3 spans 14 residues. Per the germline V gene, CDR1 is MNHNS and CDR2 is SASEGT. The chain's CDR3 is CASSEMDRGLEQYF. CDR3 nucleotides: TGTGCCAGCAGTGAGATGGACAGGGGGCTCGAGCAGTACTTC.

The chain recombines TRBV11-3 with TRBJ2-5, with no clear D. The CDR3 is 12 amino acids. CDR1 and CDR2 from the germline V gene are SGHNT and YENEEA. V was cut by 5 bases and J by 4 bases, with 8 bases left in between. The CDR3 spells CASSLPGETQYF. Here the CDR3 DNA reads TGTGCCAGCAGCCTTCCCGGAGAGACCCAGTACTTC.

The chain recombines TRBV28 with TRBJ2-5; weak D call: TRBD1 (5 bases). Germline CDR1 reads MDHEN; CDR2 reads SYDVKM. Trimming left V 1 base short and J 5 bases short, with 20 bases between. CDR3 size: 17 residues. CDR3 DNA: TGTGCCAGCAGTTTATTCCCCGACGGACAATTCGCGGAGACCCAGTACTTC. This codes for CASSLFPDGQFAETQYF.

The chain joins TRBV15 to TRBJ1-2; 7 nucleotides line up with TRBD1. The trim removed 5 bases at V and 8 bases at J, leaving 11 bases unmatched. The germline CDR1 and CDR2 sequences are LNHNV and YYDKDF (reference sequence). CDR3 length equals 14 residues. This chain's CDR3 is CATSEDREVRGYTF. The CDR3 DNA reads TGTGCCACCAGCGAAGACAGGGAAGTGAGAGGCTACACCTTC.

The rearrangement uses TRBV27 and TRBJ2-5; 12 bases line up with TRBD2. Germline lookup yields CDR1 MNHEY and CDR2 SMNVEV (reference sequence). J gave up 1 base and V 2 bases, and 5 bases lay outside the gene matches. The CDR3 is 17 amino acids. The CDR3 sequence: CASSLAGTSGSQETQYF. The CDR3 DNA follows: TGTGCCAGCAGTTTAGCGGGGACTAGCGGGTCCCAAGAGACCCAGTACTTC.

The chain links TRBV19 to TRBJ1-3; 8 bases fit TRBD1. The CDR3 has 15 residues. The junction had 7 bases not matched to a gene; V was cut back by 8 bases and J by 1 base. Germline V gives CDR1 LNHDA, CDR2 SQIVND (reference sequence). The CDR3 sequence is CASSGTGGSGNTIYF. The CDR3 region has the DNA TGTGCCAGTTCAGGGACAGGAGGATCTGGAAACACCATATATTTT.

This chain uses TRBV19 with TRBJ1-5, with 7 bases lining up with TRBD1. Germline assignment: CDR1 LNHDA and CDR2 SQIVND (reference sequence). The CDR3 consists of 16 residues. Losses at the gene ends were 3 bases for V and 3 bases for J; bases not matched to a gene: 8. The CDR3 DNA is TGTGCCAGTAGTATGTTGGAGGGGGCGATCAATCAGCCCCAGCATTTT. Translated: CASSMLEGAINQPQHF.

This sequence joins TRBV7-8 and TRBJ1-2; D might be TRBD1 (6 bases). V lost 3 bases to trimming and J lost 5 bases, with 31 bases between them. Germline loops: CDR1 SGHVS, CDR2 FQNEAQ. The CDR3 has 20 amino acids. CDR3 DNA sequence: TGTGCCAGCAGCTTGTGGACCTACCGGGACATCTTTTCCGGGTTGTATGGCTACACCTTC. Protein: CASSLWTYRDIFSGLYGYTF.

The chain combines TRBV11-3 with TRBJ1-1; a possible D gene is TRBD1 (5 bases). This CDR3 comprises 14 residues. Germline CDR1 reads SGHNT; CDR2 reads YENEEA. V dropped 3 bases and J dropped 1 base, with 9 bases sitting between them. The CDR3 sequence is CASSLGGENTEAFF. CDR3 nucleotide sequence: TGTGCCAGCAGCTTGGGAGGGGAGAACACTGAAGCTTTCTTT. Complete variable domain (other parts from reference TRBV11-3 and TRBJ1-1): EAGVVQSPRYKIIEKKQPVAFWCNPISGHNTLYWYLQNLGQGPELLIRYENEEAVDDSQLPKDRFSAERLKGVDSTLKIQPAELGDSAVYLCASSLGGENTEAFFGQGTRLTVV.

This chain connects TRBV27 to TRBJ1-6; unclear D gene. Trimming cost V 0 bases and J 7 bases, with 10 bases left between them. Germline V CDR1 and CDR2: MNHEY, SMNVEV (reference sequence). The CDR3 has 15 residues. Written as DNA, the CDR3 is TGTGCCAGCAGTTTATCGAAGGCAGGCAATTCACCCCTCCACTTT. This encodes CASSLSKAGNSPLHF.

CDR3 bases: TGTGCCAGCAAGCTAGCGGGAGGAAATGAGCAGTTCTTC. Amino acids: CASKLAGGNEQFF. The V call is TRBV27, the J call TRBJ2-1, with 11 bases that match TRBD2. The CDR3 is 13 amino acids. V lost 7 bases and J lost 7; bases outside the gene matches: 3. CDR1 is MNHEY, CDR2 SMNVEV, per germline (reference sequence).

The rearrangement links TRBV5-4 to TRBJ2-6; 8 positions match TRBD1. The CDR3 totals 17 residues. Unmatched junction bases numbered 4, after V lost 0 bases and J lost 2 bases. The germline V gene encodes CDR1 SGHNT and CDR2 YYREEE (reference sequence). In DNA, the CDR3 is TGTGCCAGCAGCTTGGGGACAGGGTCCCCTGGGGCCAACGTCCTGACTTTC. The encoded protein is CASSLGTGSPGANVLTF.

V and J are TRBV19 and TRBJ2-7; 7 bases line up with TRBD2. The CDR3 runs 13 residues. After removal of 6 bases from V and 2 bases from J, the junction contained 4 bases not matched to a gene. The V gene's germline CDR1 is LNHDA and CDR2 SQIVND (reference sequence). The CDR3 DNA reads as TGTGCCAGTAGCCTAGCGGTCACCTACGAGCAGTACTTC. It translates to CASSLAVTYEQYF. Based on the CDR3 plus reference TRBV19 and TRBJ2-7, the full variable domain is DGGITQSPKYLFRKEGQNVTLSCEQNLNHDAMYWYRQDPGQGLRLIYYSQIVNDFQKGDIAEGYSVSREKKESFPLTVTSAQKNPTAFYLCASSLAVTYEQYFGPGTRLTVT.